The 15 T cell receptor beta chains below were found in one sample sequenced in a study of blood T cell repertoires in COVID-19 (dated by TCRdb to between 2020 and 2021). The library was made by the immunoSEQ multiplex PCR assay. Imported from immuneACCESS, the table was reduced by TCRdb to in-frame sequences with V and J called. These copies leave out some clones; in studies compared against another copy, an unresolved V gene accounts for under half, and the cause of the remainder is not known. This sample holds approximately 270,000 clones; 80% to 90% were observed only once. The ten top clones hold 1.5% to 2% of the sample. Source material: PBMCs or T cells enriched from blood (not recorded which). Receptors originate from a man between 40 and 49 years old who had recovered from COVID-19.

The chain has TRBV6-2 or TRBV6-3 and TRBJ1-5; D possibly corresponds to TRBD1 (5 bases). Trimming cost V 0 bases and J 1 base, with 10 bases left between them. Germline CDR1 and CDR2: MNHEY and SVGEGT. CDR3 length: 16 amino acids. CDR3 region: CASSYSRQGSNQPQHF. The CDR3 coding sequence is TGTGCCAGCAGTTACTCGAGGCAGGGAAGCAATCAGCCCCAGCATTTT.

The chain combines TRBV30 with TRBJ2-3; D is uncertain. This CDR3 has 13 residues. Trimming took 0 bases from V and 4 from J, leaving 8 bases between them. Germline V lookup: CDR1 GTSNPN, CDR2 SVGIG (reference sequence). CDR3 loop: CAWSVGDSDTQYF. The CDR3, as DNA: TGTGCCTGGAGTGTAGGAGACTCAGATACGCAGTATTTT.

J is TRBJ1-2 and V is TRBV4-1; D is unclear. Germline CDR1 and CDR2: MGHRA and YSYEKL. Trimming pared 4 bases from V and 5 bases from J, leaving 11 bases between. This CDR3 has 13 amino acids. The CDR3: CASSPESGYGYTF. CDR3 sequence (DNA): TGCGCCAGCAGCCCTGAAAGCGGGTATGGCTACACCTTC.

This chain joins TRBV7-2 and TRBJ1-2; D unclear. CDR3 length: 14 residues. Germline CDR1 reads SGHTA; CDR2 reads FQGNSA. V was clipped by 2 bases and J by 6 bases, with 13 bases between them. Written as DNA, the CDR3 is TGTGCCAGCAGCTTATACTCCAGGAACGATGGCTACACCTTC. Translating it yields CASSLYSRNDGYTF.

The chain carries TRBV27 and TRBJ1-1; D might be TRBD1 (5 bases). This CDR3 comprises 17 residues. Trimming left V 5 bases short and J 3 bases short, with 22 bases between. Germline CDR1 MNHEY, CDR2 SMNVEV (reference sequence). The CDR3 DNA reads TGTGCCAGCAGTCCCCCGGGTGGGGCGCTATGGGACACTGAAGCTTTCTTT. It is translated as CASSPPGGALWDTEAFF.

V is TRBV15 and J is TRBJ2-6; D is unclear. V lost 5 bases and J 1 base, leaving 15 bases between the germline ends. CDR1 LNHNV and CDR2 YYDKDF come from the germline V gene (reference sequence). This CDR3 region has 17 residues. CDR3 nucleotides: TGTGCCACCAGCCCCATGAAGTACCTATCTGGGGCCAACGTCCTGACTTTC. Translating it yields CATSPMKYLSGANVLTF.

V and J are TRBV2 and TRBJ1-4; no clear D gene. Germline V gene lookup returns CDR1 SNHLY and CDR2 FYNNEI. V dropped 2 bases and J dropped 5 bases, with 9 bases sitting between them. The CDR3 spans 14 residues. CDR3 in amino acids: CASSELRENEKLFF. CDR3 sequence (DNA): TGTGCCAGCAGTGAACTTCGGGAGAATGAAAAACTGTTTTTT. Using reference TRBV2 and TRBJ1-4 for the parts outside the CDR3, the full variable domain is EPEVTQTPSHQVTQMGQEVILRCVPISNHLYFYWYRQILGQKVEFLVSFYNNEISEKSEIFDDQFSVERPDGSNFTLKIRSTKLEDSAMYFCASSELRENEKLFFGSGTQLSVL.

For this clone: The sample holds other DNA sequences that translate to the same CDR3. The DNA for the CDR3 is TGCGCCAGCAGCTTGGCAGGGTCAGATACGCAGTATTTT. This sequence encodes CASSLAGSDTQYF. V gene TRBV5-1 combines with J gene TRBJ2-3, with D possibly being TRBD1 (5 bases). Trimming pared 0 bases from V and 4 bases from J, leaving 6 bases between. Germline V CDR1 and CDR2: SGHRS, YFSETQ. The CDR3 is made up of 13 amino acids.

This clone was seen once. The CDR3, as DNA: TGTGCCAGCAGCTTGGTGACAGGGGGCGCAACCGGGGAGCTGTTTTTT. Protein product: CASSLVTGGATGELFF. The genes are TRBV7-8 and TRBJ2-2, with 10 bases fitting TRBD1. Germline CDR1 is SGHVS and CDR2 is FQNEAQ. V lost 3 bases to trimming and J lost 5 bases; unmatched junction nucleotides: 6. The CDR3 totals 16 residues.

V usage is TRBV5-1 and J usage is TRBJ2-1, with TRBD2 identical over 8 bases. Germline CDR1 is SGHRS and CDR2 is YFSETQ. This CDR3 region has 14 residues. With 0 bases clipped from V and 10 bases from J, the junction kept 6 bases outside the gene matches. The CDR3 reads CASSLDSGRQEQFF. In DNA form, the CDR3 reads TGCGCCAGCAGCTTGGACAGCGGGAGACAGGAGCAGTTCTTC.

The rearrangement uses TRBV5-1 and TRBJ2-1; TRBD1 agrees at 9 bases. J gave up 6 bases and V 3 bases, and 4 bases lay outside the gene matches. CDR3 length: 14 amino acids. The V gene's germline CDR1 is SGHRS and CDR2 YFSETQ. CDR3 in DNA: TGCGCCAGCAGCTGGGTGGGACAGGGCAATGAGCAGTTCTTC. It codes for CASSWVGQGNEQFF.

The gene calls are TRBV27 and TRBJ1-5; the match to TRBD1 covers 8 bases. V was clipped by 4 bases and J by 3 bases; unmatched bases: 5. The V gene's germline CDR1 is MNHEY and CDR2 SMNVEV (reference sequence). CDR3 length: 15 residues. The CDR3 DNA sequence: TGTGCCAGCAGTTCCAGGACAGGGTTCAATCAGCCCCAGCATTTT. Its translation: CASSSRTGFNQPQHF.

The table lists this clone with a count of one. This chain uses TRBV6-5 with TRBJ1-2; a weak D match, TRBD1 (6 bases). V dropped 7 bases and J dropped 8 bases, with 20 bases sitting between them. This CDR3 contains 14 residues. Germline assignment: CDR1 MNHEY and CDR2 SVGAGI. The CDR3 DNA reads as TGTGCCAGCACCCCCGGACAGCCCCTTTTGGGCTACACCTTC. Amino acids: CASTPGQPLLGYTF.

V usage is TRBV7-9 and J usage is TRBJ1-1; a possible D gene is TRBD1 (5 bases). V lost 1 base to trimming and J lost 4 bases, with 10 bases between them. There are 14 residues in the CDR3. CDR1 and CDR2 from the germline V gene are SEHNR and FQNEAQ (reference sequence). The CDR3 spells CASSLGGSFTEAFF. The CDR3 DNA is TGTGCCAGCAGCTTAGGGGGCAGTTTCACTGAAGCTTTCTTT.

This clone has a single count. CDR3 coding DNA: TGTGCCAGCAGTGGAACCGGGACAGGGGCTCCTGGGGCCAACGTCCTGACTTTC. This codes for CASSGTGTGAPGANVLTF. The gene calls are TRBV6-1 and TRBJ2-6; 10 bases align to TRBD1. Looked up from germline, CDR1 is MNHNS and CDR2 is SASEGT. This CDR3 spans 18 amino acids. V lost 4 bases, J lost 2 bases, and 8 bases stayed unmatched.